The clone carrying this T cell receptor beta chain occurred once. Treatment specified: roughly 18 received Ad26.COV2.S at low or high dose, single or two shots; roughly five received placebo; per-sample allocation not given. Specimen acquisition occurred on day 63 following the initial vaccine or placebo injection. The sample is drawn from a study of Ad26.COV2.S vaccination and SARS-CoV-2 variants. The table came from immunoSEQ multiplex PCR; TCRdb's copy has only in-frame clones and leaves some out. Of about 680,000 clones listed, roughly 90% are singletons. Germline trimming cut 3 bases from V and 8 bases from J; bases unmatched to any gene: 6. CDR1 is LGHDT and CDR2 is YNNKEL in the germline V gene (reference sequence). This CDR3 is 14 amino acids long.

Source: peripheral blood, taken in a trial of Ad26.COV2.S vaccine versus placebo. V is TRBV3-1 (or the pseudogene TRBV3-2) and J is TRBJ1-1; TRBD1 aligns across 10 bases. The sequence was collected from a person between 18 and 60 years old who received the Ad26.COV2.S COVID-19 vaccine or a placebo. The CDR3 loop reads CASSHLPGQGEAFF. CDR3 sequence (DNA): TGTGCCAGCAGCCATTTGCCGGGACAGGGGGAAGCTTTCTTT.